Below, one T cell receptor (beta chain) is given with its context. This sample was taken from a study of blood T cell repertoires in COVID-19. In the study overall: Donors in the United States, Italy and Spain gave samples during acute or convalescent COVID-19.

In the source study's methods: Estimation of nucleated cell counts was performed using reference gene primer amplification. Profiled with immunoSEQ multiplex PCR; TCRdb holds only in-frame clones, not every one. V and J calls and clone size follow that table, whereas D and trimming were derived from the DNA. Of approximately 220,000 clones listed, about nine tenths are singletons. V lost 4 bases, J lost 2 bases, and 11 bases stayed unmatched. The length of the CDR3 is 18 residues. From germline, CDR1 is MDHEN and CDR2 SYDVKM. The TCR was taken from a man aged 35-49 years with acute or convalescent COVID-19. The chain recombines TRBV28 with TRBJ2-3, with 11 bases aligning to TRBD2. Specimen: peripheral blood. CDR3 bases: TGTGCCAGCAGTTCCACGGGACTAGCGGCGGACTTCACAGATACGCAGTATTTT. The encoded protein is CASSSTGLAADFTDTQYF.